The clone carrying this T cell receptor (beta chain) has just one count. Its specificity is unknown. Sequencing was performed with immunoSEQ multiplex PCR; in TCRdb, only in-frame clones are kept and a portion is missing. This sample has 97,000 or so clones, with around 87% found just once. Germline values: CDR1 MDHEN, CDR2 SYDVKM. V lost 3 bases and J lost 2, with 17 bases in between. The CDR3 length is 17 residues. The data derive from a study of T cell responses to AZD1222 COVID-19 vaccine. Turning to the study itself: Second-dose intervals of approximately 4 or approximately 12 weeks were pooled. General study results and limits: Along spike, vaccine-associated CD4 TCRs were found throughout, with dominance at 160-218 and 743-854. Spike-specific TCR breadth and depth were elevated following two AZD1222 doses. Donors skewed white British and female; clonal diversity was possibly underestimated.

This clonotype originated in an adult in good health. The sample was peripheral blood, taken on day 0 of AZD1222 vaccination. This chain uses TRBV28 with TRBJ2-1; maybe TRBD2 (6 bases). The CDR3, as DNA: TGTGCCAGCAGTTTGATCGGGGGACCCAACACCTACAATGAGCAGTTCTTC. This encodes CASSLIGGPNTYNEQFF.